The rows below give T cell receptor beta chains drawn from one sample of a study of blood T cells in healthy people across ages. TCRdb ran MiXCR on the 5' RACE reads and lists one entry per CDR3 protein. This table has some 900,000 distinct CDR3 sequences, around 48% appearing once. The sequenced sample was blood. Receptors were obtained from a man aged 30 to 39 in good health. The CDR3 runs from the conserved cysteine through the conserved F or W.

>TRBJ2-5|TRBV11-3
CASSPGPPFPQYF
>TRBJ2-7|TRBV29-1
CSAGTGVGPYEQYF
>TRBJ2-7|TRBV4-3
CASSQDRRYYEQYF
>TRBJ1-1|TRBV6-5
CASSQGSGTEAFF
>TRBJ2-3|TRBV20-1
CSAIELAGPDTQYF
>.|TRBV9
CASSVSEFYEQYF
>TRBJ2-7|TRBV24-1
CATSDLVQGYEQYF
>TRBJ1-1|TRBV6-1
CASNGNPEGAEAFF
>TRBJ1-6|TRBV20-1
CSAHSPGYAVNNSPLHF
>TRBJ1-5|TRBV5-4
CASSPGTAGNQPQHF
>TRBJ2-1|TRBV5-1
CASGEGSNEQFF
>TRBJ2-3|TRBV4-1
CASSQEGKVLEGTDTQYF
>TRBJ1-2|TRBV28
CASSSPWEGYTF
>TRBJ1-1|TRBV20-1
CSARGYEGNTEAFF
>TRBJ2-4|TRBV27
CASSSSRQGGIQYF
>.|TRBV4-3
CASGQARTAYYEQYF
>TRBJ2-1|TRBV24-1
CATRGGGGVRNEQFF
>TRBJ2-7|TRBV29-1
CSVETSGYYEQYF
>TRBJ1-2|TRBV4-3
CASSQDRQTGTYGYTF
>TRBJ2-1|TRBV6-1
CASSEEFGSSNEQFF
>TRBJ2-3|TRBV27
CASRTRNTQYF
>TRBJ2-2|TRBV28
CASRPPPLVGVELFGELFF
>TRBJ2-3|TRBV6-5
CASSYSIYKGTGSTDTQYF
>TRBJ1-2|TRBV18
CASSLGQDLYGYTF
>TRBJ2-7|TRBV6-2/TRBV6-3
CASTSAPYYEQYF
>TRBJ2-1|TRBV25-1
CASIAVLGNEQFF
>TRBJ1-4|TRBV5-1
CASSLGTGDESNEKLFF
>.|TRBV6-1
CASKTSGPNEQYF
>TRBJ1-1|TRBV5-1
CASRDARGGTEAFF
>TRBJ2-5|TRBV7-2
CTSSQTTGAREQYF
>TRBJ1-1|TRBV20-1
CSARTSGTEAFF
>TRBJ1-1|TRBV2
CASSEGRKGTEAFF
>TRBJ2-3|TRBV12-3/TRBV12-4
CASSRVGSNTQYF
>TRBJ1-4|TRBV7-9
CASSFVKENEKLFF
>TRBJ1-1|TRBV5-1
CASSLGAGGPYTEAFF
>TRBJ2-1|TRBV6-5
CASSYEGTGWANEQFF
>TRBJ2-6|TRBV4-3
CASSQDHWGSLGANVLTF
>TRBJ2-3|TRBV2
CASEERVGTDTQYF
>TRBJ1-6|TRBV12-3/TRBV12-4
CASSPRGDSPLHF
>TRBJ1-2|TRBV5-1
CASDTGGGYTF
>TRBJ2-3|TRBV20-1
CSAGRGDSPQHGDTQYF
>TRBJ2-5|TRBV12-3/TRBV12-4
CASSFTGGVETQYF
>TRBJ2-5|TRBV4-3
CASSQTVTGLGETQYF
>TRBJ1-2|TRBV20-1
CSSRIGDGAYGYTF
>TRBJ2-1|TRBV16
CASSHPQGVGNEQFF
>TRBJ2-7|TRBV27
CASSLSEGGRIYNEQYF
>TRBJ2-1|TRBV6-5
CASSRDRDTNEQFF
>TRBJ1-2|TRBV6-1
CASSEASGGWPVFYGYTF
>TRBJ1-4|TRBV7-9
CASSFGVSEKLFF
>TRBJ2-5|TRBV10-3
CAIRERTSQETQYF
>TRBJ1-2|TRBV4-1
CASSQPPFAGGPNYGYTF
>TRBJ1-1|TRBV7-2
CASSLPTHTEAFF
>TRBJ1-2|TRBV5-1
CASSLDTSYGYTF
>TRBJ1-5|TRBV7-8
CASGRRGGNQPQHF
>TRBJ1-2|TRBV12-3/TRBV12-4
CASSPPGQRLKYGYTF